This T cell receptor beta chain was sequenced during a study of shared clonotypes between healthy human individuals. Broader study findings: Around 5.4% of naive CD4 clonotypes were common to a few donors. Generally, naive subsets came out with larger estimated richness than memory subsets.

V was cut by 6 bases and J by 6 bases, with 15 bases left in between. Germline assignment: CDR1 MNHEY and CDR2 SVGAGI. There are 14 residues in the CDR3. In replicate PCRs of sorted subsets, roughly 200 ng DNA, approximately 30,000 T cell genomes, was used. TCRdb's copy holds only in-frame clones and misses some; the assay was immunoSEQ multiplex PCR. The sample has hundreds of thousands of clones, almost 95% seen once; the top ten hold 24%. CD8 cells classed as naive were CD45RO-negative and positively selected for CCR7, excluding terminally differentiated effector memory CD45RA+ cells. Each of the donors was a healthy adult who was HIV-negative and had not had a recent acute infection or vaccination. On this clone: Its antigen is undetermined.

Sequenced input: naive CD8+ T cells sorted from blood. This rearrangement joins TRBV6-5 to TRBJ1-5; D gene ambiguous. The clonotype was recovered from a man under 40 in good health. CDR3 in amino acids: CASSYGPSGQPQHF. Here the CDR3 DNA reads TGTGCCAGCAGCTATGGGCCGTCGGGTCAGCCCCAGCATTTT.